The present T cell receptor (beta chain) was sequenced within a study of PD-L1 blockade in urothelial cancer. As for the study in general: Prior chemotherapy in patients spanned 0 to 3 regimens. Blood-derived samples held a median around 140,000 T cells. Study-wide results and caveats: Durable benefit was linked to greater 3-week expansion of tumor-associated blood clones.

Patients were diagnosed with urothelial carcinoma, either locally advanced or metastatic. Profiling relied on immunoSEQ multiplex PCR, and the TCRdb table lists in-frame clones only, not all of them. The table shows about 88,000 clones, with approximately 91% occurring only once. The germline V gene encodes CDR1 SGHDT and CDR2 YYEEEE. The V and J ends lost 2 bases and 0 bases respectively, with 12 bases between them. The CDR3 contains 15 residues. This clone was counted a single time. Its target is not known. The material was PBMCs, obtained around atezolizumab (anti-PD-L1) treatment. This chain uses TRBV5-6 with TRBJ2-7, with D possibly TRBD2 on 7 matching bases. The source is a man in his sixties with urothelial cancer. This CDR3 is CASSFGGPHSYEQYF. The CDR3 DNA is TGTGCCAGCAGCTTCGGGGGGCCCCACTCCTACGAGCAGTACTTC.